A single sample is the source of the 25 T cell receptor beta chains below, sequenced in a study of blood T cells in healthy people across ages. Through a sample-barcoded 5' primer and a J-beta primer mix, a second PCR was run for about 6 to 11 cycles. TCRdb ran MiXCR on the 5' RACE reads and lists one entry per CDR3 protein. The table records fewer than 800,000 distinct CDR3 sequences, 45% to 50% of them present only once. Specimen: blood. The receptors here all came from a woman aged 55-70 years in good health.

This chain connects TRBV9 to TRBJ2-7; D unresolved. In germline, CDR1 is SGDLS, CDR2 YYNGEE. V lost 4 bases to trimming and J lost 0 bases, with 11 bases between them. This CDR3 region has 14 residues. The CDR3 is CASSRKGGSYEQYF. CDR3 nucleotide sequence: TGTGCCAGCAGCAGAAAGGGCGGCTCCTACGAGCAGTACTTC.

This clonotype was counted a few times. The CDR3 loop reads CSVSGQNNEKLFF. CDR3 nucleotide sequence: TGCAGCGTTTCGGGACAGAATAATGAAAAACTGTTTTTT. The J gene is TRBJ1-4, the V gene TRBV29-1, with 7 bases identical to TRBD1. In germline, CDR1 is SQVTM, CDR2 ANQGSEA. The length of the CDR3 is 13 residues. J lost 4 bases, V lost 5 bases, and 4 bases had no gene match.

The chain is built from TRBV20-1 and TRBJ2-4, with TRBD1 identical over 9 bases. The DNA end lines up better with TRBJ2-7; the J call may be wrong. Germline CDR1 and CDR2: DFQATT and SNEGSKA (reference sequence). This CDR3 region has 14 residues. Here the CDR3 DNA reads TGCAGTGCTCCCCCGACAGGGGGGTCTTTCGAGCAGTACTTC. Translation: CSAPPTGGSFEQYF.

This clonotype was found a few times. A much larger clone differs from this one at a single base, so this may be a read error. CDR3: CASSVDSGIYNEQYF. As DNA, the CDR3 is TGTGCCAGCAGCGTAGATAGCGGGATCTACAATGAGCAGTACTTC. J is TRBJ2-5 and V is TRBV9; TRBD2 aligns across 8 bases. The CDR3 extends over 15 amino acids. The V segment lost 0 bases and the J segment 11 bases; nucleotides outside the gene matches: 12. From germline, CDR1 is SGDLS and CDR2 YYNGEE.

The V gene is TRBV14, the J gene TRBJ1-6; 7 nucleotides agree with TRBD1. Germline V gives CDR1 SGHDN, CDR2 FVKESK. V was pared by 4 bases and J by 10 bases, with 10 bases of the junction left unmatched. This CDR3 has 15 amino acids. The CDR3 loop reads CASSPTRGSLSPLHF. CDR3 DNA: TGTGCCAGCAGCCCGACCAGGGGGAGTCTCTCACCCCTCCACTTT.

The chain is built from TRBV9 and TRBJ1-2; D not certain. Germline assignment: CDR1 SGDLS and CDR2 YYNGEE. CDR3 length: 14 residues. V was shortened by 3 bases and J by 1 base, with 10 bases between the two germline ends. The CDR3 reads CASSATGINYGYTF. CDR3 in DNA: TGTGCCAGCAGCGCAACGGGAATTAACTATGGCTACACCTTC.

This clonotype was counted a few times. The chain couples TRBV5-1 to TRBJ2-3; D remains unclear. The CDR3 is 11 residues long. In germline, CDR1 is SGHRS, CDR2 YFSETQ. Trimming took 6 bases from V and 4 from J, leaving 6 bases between them. The CDR3 is CASTSADTQYF. As DNA, the CDR3 is TGCGCCAGCACCAGCGCAGATACGCAGTATTTT. Supplemented by reference TRBV5-1 and TRBJ2-3, the full variable domain reads KAGVTQTPRYLIKTRGQQVTLSCSPISGHRSVSWYQQTPGQGLQFLFEYFSETQRNKGNFPGRFSGRQFSNSRSEMNVSTLELGDSALYLCASTSADTQYFGPGTRLTVL.

V gene TRBV7-3 combines with J gene TRBJ1-1; TRBD1 matches at 7 bases. In germline, CDR1 is SGHTA, CDR2 FQGTGA. The junction had 9 bases not matched to a gene; V was cut back by 6 bases and J by 5 bases. The CDR3 covers 14 residues. The CDR3: CASRPGGTGTEAFF. CDR3 nucleotides: TGTGCCAGCAGGCCAGGGGGAACGGGTACTGAAGCTTTCTTT.

This chain uses TRBV5-1 with TRBJ2-1; 8 bases are a match to TRBD2. Germline CDR1 SGHRS, CDR2 YFSETQ. The junction had 4 bases not matched to a gene; V was cut back by 2 bases and J by 0 bases. The CDR3 length is 16 residues. The CDR3 loop reads CASSLLSGTSYNEQFF. CDR3 sequence (DNA): TGCGCCAGCAGCTTACTTAGCGGGACCTCCTACAATGAGCAGTTCTTC.

The genes are TRBV9 and TRBJ2-1, with D possibly matching TRBD2 (5 bases). CDR1 and CDR2 (germline): SGDLS, YYNGEE. V lost 2 bases to trimming and J lost 4 bases, with 16 bases between them. The CDR3 length is 16 residues. CDR3 bases: TGTGCCAGCAGCGTCGTCGGTCGCGGGTCGTACAATGAGCAGTTCTTC. Amino acids: CASSVVGRGSYNEQFF.

V gene TRBV6-5 combines with J gene TRBJ2-7; no reliable D call. CDR3 length equals 13 residues. V lost 4 bases and J 3 bases, leaving 10 bases between the germline ends. The germline V gene encodes CDR1 MNHEY and CDR2 SVGAGI. The CDR3 bases are TGTGCCAGCAGTTCAACGCCGTTCTACGAGCAGTACTTC. Amino acid sequence: CASSSTPFYEQYF.

CDR3 nucleotides: TGTGCCAGCAGTCCTTATGATTTCCTGGGAGGCTACACCTTC. It specifies CASSPYDFLGGYTF. This chain uses TRBV27 with TRBJ1-2; D unresolved. V shed 5 bases and J shed 8 bases, with 18 bases lying between them. The V gene's germline CDR1 is MNHEY and CDR2 SMNVEV (reference sequence). The CDR3 runs to 14 residues.

V is TRBV12-3 or TRBV12-4 and J is TRBJ2-3; TRBD1 matches 7 bases. V lost 8 bases, J lost 2 bases, and 25 bases stayed unmatched. This CDR3 has 20 residues. Here the CDR3 DNA reads TGTGCCAGCGCCTCAGTGGGGGACAGCGACGCTCAAACCTCCACAGATACGCAGTATTTT. Translating gives CASASVGDSDAQTSTDTQYF.

V usage is TRBV7-2 and J usage is TRBJ2-7; D may correspond to TRBD1 or TRBD2 (5 bases each). V dropped 5 bases and J dropped 6 bases, with 17 bases sitting between them. This CDR3 has 14 amino acids. Germline CDR1 reads SGHTA; CDR2 reads FQGNSA. CDR3 nucleotide sequence: TGTGCCAGCAGCCCAAAGGGACCGAGGGGCGAGCAGTACTTC. Residues: CASSPKGPRGEQYF.

This chain links TRBV13 with TRBJ2-1, with D unclear. Germline loops: CDR1 PRHDT, CDR2 FYEKMQ (reference sequence). The CDR3 runs to 16 residues. The ends were cut back, 3 bases at V and 8 bases at J, with 20 bases in the middle. The CDR3 region has the DNA TGTGCCAGCAGCTTTCTCGGGCGCTGGGGTGGGTATGAGCAGTTCTTC. It encodes CASSFLGRWGGYEQFF. Using reference TRBV13 and TRBJ2-1 for the parts outside the CDR3, the full variable domain is AAGVIQSPRHLIKEKRETATLKCYPIPRHDTVYWYQQGPGQDPQFLISFYEKMQSDKGSIPDRFSAQQFSDYHSELNMSSLELGDSALYFCASSFLGRWGGYEQFFGPGTRLTVL.

This CDR3 is CASSLRWNTDTQYF. The CDR3 coding sequence is TGTGCCAGCAGCTTACGGTGGAACACAGATACGCAGTATTTT. The chain is built from TRBV7-3 and TRBJ2-3; no reliable D call. CDR3 length: 14 amino acids. Per germline, CDR1 SGHTA and CDR2 FQGTGA. V was clipped by 2 bases and J by 2 bases, with 8 bases between them.

This chain connects TRBV7-9 to TRBJ1-4; possible D gene TRBD1, 6 bases. The CDR3 extends over 16 amino acids. CDR1 and CDR2 from the germline V gene are SEHNR and FQNEAQ (reference sequence). Trimming removed 4 bases at V and 2 bases at J, with 14 bases between. The DNA for the CDR3 is TGTGCCAGCAGCTCGGGTCAAGGGGGGACTAATGAAAAACTGTTTTTT. This sequence encodes CASSSGQGGTNEKLFF.

This chain uses TRBV15 with TRBJ2-1; no clear D. The V gene lost 0 bases and the J gene lost 2 bases, with 8 bases spanning the gap. This CDR3 is 15 amino acids long. Germline CDR1 LNHNV, CDR2 YYDKDF (reference sequence). The CDR3 DNA reads TGTGCCACCAGCAGAGAGGGCGGACCCTACAATGAGCAGTTCTTC. Translating gives CATSREGGPYNEQFF.

The rearrangement joins TRBV6-2 or TRBV6-3 to TRBJ1-1; D not certain. Germline values: CDR1 MNHEY, CDR2 SVGEGT. V was pared by 7 bases and J by 1 base, with 10 bases between. This CDR3 contains 13 residues. The CDR3 DNA follows: TGTGCCAGCAAGAGGGTCACGAACACTGAAGCTTTCTTT. Encoded protein: CASKRVTNTEAFF.

The chain couples TRBV27 to TRBJ1-1, with TRBD1 identical over 9 bases. V was pared by 5 bases and J by 2 bases, with 9 bases of the junction left unmatched. Per the germline V gene, CDR1 is MNHEY and CDR2 is SMNVEV (reference sequence). CDR3 length: 16 residues. CDR3 sequence (DNA): TGTGCCAGCAGTATCAGCAACAGGGGGCCCAACACTGAAGCTTTCTTT. Translated, it gives CASSISNRGPNTEAFF.

This sequence joins TRBV4-3 and TRBJ2-7, with D hard to call. The ends were cut back, 0 bases at V and 3 bases at J, with 9 bases in the middle. The CDR3 runs 14 residues. Germline CDR1 LGHNA, CDR2 YSLEER. The CDR3 region has the DNA TGCGCCAGCAGCCAAGAGCAGGCCTACTACGAGCAGTACTTC. Translation gives CASSQEQAYYEQYF.

This clonotype has a count of ten or more. The CDR3 sequence: CASRLGRTGANVLTF. The CDR3 DNA follows: TGTGCCAGCAGGCTCGGGAGGACTGGGGCCAACGTCCTGACTTTC. This rearrangement joins TRBV3-1 to TRBJ2-6, with 7 bases that match TRBD2. This CDR3 is 15 amino acids long. Germline CDR1 is LGHDT and CDR2 is YNNKEL (reference sequence). With 6 bases clipped from V and 2 bases from J, the junction kept 4 bases outside the gene matches.

This clonotype was observed a handful of times. The chain joins TRBV20-1 to TRBJ2-1, with TRBD1 matching over 11 bases. The CDR3 sequence is 15 residues long. CDR1 and CDR2 (germline): DFQATT, SNEGSKA (reference sequence). The V segment lost 5 bases and the J segment 8 bases; nucleotides outside the gene matches: 11. In DNA form, the CDR3 reads TGCAGTGCTCGACCAGGACAGGGGGCGAGTTATGAGCAGTTCTTC. Translated, it gives CSARPGQGASYEQFF.

This sequence joins TRBV6-5 and TRBJ1-6, with no clear D. Trimming left V 5 bases short and J 6 bases short, with 11 bases between. This CDR3 contains 14 residues. The germline gives CDR1 MNHEY, CDR2 SVGAGI. The CDR3 DNA sequence: TGTGCCAGCAGTCGCCCGACGCCTAATTCACCCCTCCACTTT. This sequence encodes CASSRPTPNSPLHF.

This clonotype appeared a single time. V gene TRBV6-5 combines with J gene TRBJ2-4; either TRBD1 or TRBD2 may supply D (7 bases each). The CDR3 sequence is 16 residues long. V gave up 6 bases and J gave up 1 base, with 16 bases separating them. The germline V gene has CDR1 MNHEY and CDR2 SVGAGI. This CDR3 is CASRGQSGKAKNIQYF. In nucleotides, the CDR3 is TGTGCCAGCAGGGGACAGAGCGGGAAGGCCAAAAACATTCAGTACTTC.